The 24 T cell receptor beta chains in this list originate from one sample, sequenced in a study of T cell repertoires in cytomegalovirus infection. TCRdb recomputed calls from the reads with MiXCR, one row per CDR3 protein. The table includes under 250,000 distinct CDR3 sequences, approximately 6.7% detected once. Sequenced material: PBMCs. These receptors were taken from a human donor in good health (CMV status not recorded). Some clones in this sample may be carry-over from other donors' samples.

This clonotype was detected ten times or more. The chain uses TRBV7-8 and TRBJ1-5; D is possibly TRBD1 (5 bases). Germline V gene lookup returns CDR1 SGHVS and CDR2 FQNEAQ. This CDR3 is 14 amino acids long. With 1 base removed from V and 7 bases from J, the gap between germline ends came to 11 bases. CDR3 loop: CASSLGQGVQPQHF. Here the CDR3 DNA reads TGTGCCAGCAGCTTAGGGCAGGGTGTCCAGCCCCAGCATTTT. The complete variable domain, with remaining parts taken from reference TRBV7-8 and TRBJ1-5, reads GAGVSQSPRYKVAKRGQDVALRCDPISGHVSLFWYQQALGQGPEFLTYFQNEAQLDKSGLPSDRFFAERPEGSVSTLKIQRTQQEDSAVYLCASSLGQGVQPQHFGDGTRLSIL.

This clonotype has a count of ten or more. The rearrangement joins TRBV5-5 to TRBJ1-4; 10 bases line up with TRBD1. V was pared by 4 bases and J by 5 bases, with 8 bases of the junction left unmatched. CDR1 is SGHKS, CDR2 YYEKEE, per germline (reference sequence). The CDR3 sequence is 16 residues long. CDR3 in DNA: TGTGCCAGCAGCCCCTCTTGGACAGGGGGGAATGAAAAACTGTTTTTT. Protein product: CASSPSWTGGNEKLFF.

This clonotype has ten or more counts. The chain joins TRBV2 to TRBJ2-6; unclear D gene. Germline loops: CDR1 SNHLY, CDR2 FYNNEI. The CDR3 extends over 14 amino acids. V shed 7 bases and J shed 4 bases, with 11 bases lying between them. The DNA of the CDR3 is TGTGCCAGCACTTCCAGCACCGGGGCCAACGTCCTGACTTTC. Protein sequence: CASTSSTGANVLTF. The whole variable domain, remainder taken from reference TRBV2 and TRBJ2-6, is EPEVTQTPSHQVTQMGQEVILRCVPISNHLYFYWYRQILGQKVEFLVSFYNNEISEKSEIFDDQFSVERPDGSNFTLKIRSTKLEDSAMYFCASTSSTGANVLTFGAGSRLTVL.

This clonotype appeared many times. The chain recombines TRBV11-2 with TRBJ2-1, with TRBD2 matching 9 bases. Germline values: CDR1 SGHAT, CDR2 FQNNGV. V lost 6 bases and J lost 5; bases outside the gene matches: 8. The CDR3 covers 15 residues. The CDR3 sequence is CASRTAGGHDNEQFF. In DNA form, the CDR3 reads TGTGCCAGCAGGACCGCGGGGGGGCATGACAATGAGCAGTTCTTC.

The rearrangement joins TRBV5-6 to TRBJ2-5; 13 nucleotides line up with TRBD2. V lost 4 bases to trimming and J lost 2 bases; unmatched junction nucleotides: 5. The CDR3 extends over 16 amino acids. The germline gives CDR1 SGHDT, CDR2 YYEEEE. The CDR3 DNA is TGTGCCAGCAGCGGGGGGACTAGCGGGGCGCAAGAGACCCAGTACTTC. Its translation is CASSGGTSGAQETQYF. Full variable domain (rest looked up from reference TRBV5-6 and TRBJ2-5): DAGVTQSPTHLIKTRGQQVTLRCSPKSGHDTVSWYQQALGQGPQFIFQYYEEEERQRGNFPDRFSGHQFPNYSSELNVNALLLGDSALYLCASSGGTSGAQETQYFGPGTRLLVL.

This clonotype was picked up many times. CDR3 bases: TGCAGTGCTAACAGGGGCCGGTGGGGCAATCAGCCCCAGCATTTT. The encoded protein is CSANRGRWGNQPQHF. V usage is TRBV20-1 and J usage is TRBJ1-5; TRBD1 matches at 7 bases. From germline, CDR1 is DFQATT and CDR2 SNEGSKA (reference sequence). J was trimmed by 2 bases and V by 4 bases; bases with no gene match: 8. The CDR3 is 15 amino acids.

This clonotype has at least ten counts. The chain has TRBV13 and TRBJ2-7; D might be TRBD2 (6 bases). Trimming removed 5 bases from V and 2 bases from J, with 13 bases in between. The CDR3 extends over 14 amino acids. Germline V gene lookup returns CDR1 PRHDT and CDR2 FYEKMQ (reference sequence). The CDR3 spells CASSQRDFTYEQYF. The CDR3 DNA reads TGTGCCAGCAGCCAACGGGACTTTACCTACGAGCAGTACTTC.

This clonotype has a handful of counts. This chain links TRBV6-2 or TRBV6-3 with TRBJ2-3; 10 bases map to TRBD2. The germline V gene has CDR1 MNHEY and CDR2 SVGEGT. The ends lost 8 bases at V and 4 bases at J; junction bases unmatched: 12. The CDR3 runs to 16 residues. In DNA form, the CDR3 reads TGTGCCAGCCCCCCTAGCGGGGGTATGTCGGCAGATACGCAGTATTTT. The encoded protein is CASPPSGGMSADTQYF.

This clonotype came up many times. The chain couples TRBV11-2 to TRBJ2-3; no clear D gene. V shed 3 bases and J shed 6 bases, with 13 bases lying between them. The length of the CDR3 is 14 residues. CDR1 is SGHAT, CDR2 FQNNGV, per germline. This chain's CDR3 is CASSFPLRPDTQYF. CDR3 sequence (DNA): TGTGCCAGCAGCTTTCCCCTCCGACCCGATACGCAGTATTTT.

This clonotype has ten or more counts. The V gene is TRBV24-1, the J gene TRBJ2-1; 8 bases agree with TRBD2. With 6 bases clipped from V and 6 bases from J, the junction kept 6 bases outside the gene matches. Germline V gives CDR1 KGHDR, CDR2 SFDVKD. This CDR3 contains 14 residues. The CDR3 region is CATSHGGAFNEQFF. DNA for the CDR3: TGTGCCACCAGTCACGGGGGGGCGTTCAATGAGCAGTTCTTC.

Many counts were recorded for this clonotype. J is TRBJ1-2 and V is TRBV5-5; D unresolved. Trimming shortened V by 0 bases and J by 2 bases, and 8 bases separated the two germline ends. This CDR3 comprises 14 residues. CDR1 and CDR2 (germline): SGHKS, YYEKEE (reference sequence). The CDR3 bases are TGTGCCAGCAGCTTGGTTCTGGGCAACTATGGCTACACCTTC. It specifies CASSLVLGNYGYTF.

There are many counts of this clonotype. CDR3 nucleotide sequence: TGTGCCAGCGCGTCCGGGGGGAAGGGGGTCCAGCCCCAGCATTTT. Protein: CASASGGKGVQPQHF. The genes are TRBV6-2 or TRBV6-3 and TRBJ1-5; D is possibly TRBD1 (6 bases). The CDR3 extends over 15 amino acids. V shed 8 bases and J shed 7 bases, with 21 bases lying between them. Germline loops: CDR1 MNHEY, CDR2 SVGEGT.

This clonotype was observed many times. The gene calls are TRBV12-3 or TRBV12-4 and TRBJ1-5; 7 positions match TRBD1. V was pared by 5 bases and J by 3 bases, with 19 bases of the junction left unmatched. The CDR3 consists of 19 residues. The CDR3 spells CASSPHALTGLGFNQPQHF. CDR3 coding DNA: TGTGCCAGCAGTCCACACGCCCTGACAGGGTTGGGATTCAATCAGCCCCAGCATTTT.

This clonotype was observed many times. V usage is TRBV3-1 and J usage is TRBJ2-5; the D is unclear. The germline V gene encodes CDR1 LGHDT and CDR2 YNNKEL (reference sequence). Trimming stripped 0 bases from V and 4 bases from J, with 9 bases between. The length of the CDR3 is 14 residues. CDR3: CASSQEFAVETQYF. The DNA of the CDR3 is TGTGCCAGCAGCCAAGAGTTCGCAGTAGAGACCCAGTACTTC.

This clonotype was counted ten times or more. The chain carries TRBV19 and TRBJ1-5; 7 bases line up with TRBD1. V was pared by 6 bases and J by 5 bases, with 13 bases of the junction left unmatched. Germline V gene data show CDR1 as LNHDA and CDR2 as SQIVND (reference sequence). This CDR3 is 16 amino acids long. The CDR3 bases are TGTGCCAGTAGGAGACAGGGTGGGACTGGGGATCAGCCCCAGCATTTT. Amino acid sequence: CASRRQGGTGDQPQHF.

At least ten counts were recorded for this clonotype. V gene TRBV27 combines with J gene TRBJ2-2; 8 nucleotides agree with TRBD2. J lost 1 base, V lost 2 bases, and 0 bases had no gene match. The CDR3 is made up of 15 amino acids. Germline CDR1 reads MNHEY; CDR2 reads SMNVEV (reference sequence). The CDR3 nucleotides are TGTGCCAGCAGTTTACTAGCGGGGAACACCGGGGAGCTGTTTTTT. This gives the protein CASSLLAGNTGELFF.

There are many counts of this clonotype. This chain joins TRBV6-2 or TRBV6-3 and TRBJ2-2, with 8 bases lining up with TRBD2. The CDR3 contains 16 residues. The J segment lost 4 bases and the V segment lost 5 bases, leaving 9 bases of the junction unmatched. CDR1 and CDR2 (germline): MNHEY, SVGEGT. DNA for the CDR3: TGTGCCAGCAGTCCCAGGGAGCGGGGGCTCACCGGGGAGCTGTTTTTT. This gives the protein CASSPRERGLTGELFF.

This clonotype has ten or more counts. This sequence joins TRBV6-6 and TRBJ2-2; D tentatively fits TRBD1 or TRBD2 (5 bases each). The CDR3 loop spans 17 amino acids. The germline CDR1 and CDR2 sequences are MNHNY and SVGAGI (reference sequence). V was shortened by 2 bases and J by 0 bases, with 13 bases between the two germline ends. In DNA, the CDR3 is TGTGCCAGCAGTTACACCATCGGGACGACGAACACCGGGGAGCTGTTTTTT. It translates to CASSYTIGTTNTGELFF.

This clonotype was counted ten times or more. The genes are TRBV7-9 and TRBJ1-1; the D gene is possibly TRBD1 (6 bases). The CDR3 runs to 17 residues. CDR1 SEHNR and CDR2 FQNEAQ come from the germline V gene (reference sequence). The V end was cut by 5 bases, the J end by 1 base, with 20 bases between. The CDR3 DNA reads TGTGCCAGCAGCCCCCAGGGCGGGGGGCCAGGGAACACTGAAGCTTTCTTT. Translating it yields CASSPQGGGPGNTEAFF.

The chain has TRBV11-2 and TRBJ2-2; D gene unclear. Germline CDR1 and CDR2: SGHAT and FQNNGV. The CDR3 spans 12 residues. V dropped 3 bases and J dropped 6 bases, with 5 bases sitting between them. This CDR3 is CASSFGPGELFF. CDR3 bases: TGTGCCAGCAGCTTTGGGCCCGGGGAGCTGTTTTTT.

The table lists this clonotype with a count of one. The junction shows a germline mismatch at one end, possibly a read error. The V gene is TRBV6-6, the J gene TRBJ2-1, with 7 bases fitting TRBD1. This CDR3 is built from 14 residues. Per the germline V gene, CDR1 is MNHNY and CDR2 is SVGAGI (reference sequence). The CDR3 region has the DNA TGTACCAGCAGTTCTACTGACAGGGCACATGAGCAGTTCTTC. Its protein is CTSSSTDRAHEQFF.

The chain employs TRBV4-2 and TRBJ1-1; possibly TRBD1 for D (6 bases). CDR1 and CDR2 from the germline V gene are LGHNA and YNFKEQ. Trimming stripped 3 bases from V and 0 bases from J, with 20 bases between. This CDR3 has 18 residues. The CDR3 protein is CASSQAQLRGGMNTEAFF. The CDR3 coding sequence is TGTGCCAGCAGCCAGGCACAACTCAGGGGAGGCATGAACACTGAAGCTTTCTTT.

In this sample, this clonotype turned up many times. The chain couples TRBV7-2 to TRBJ1-1; D remains ambiguous. Germline V gene sequence: CDR1 SGHTA, CDR2 FQGNSA. The CDR3 runs to 11 residues. The V gene lost 4 bases and the J gene lost 8 bases, with 8 bases spanning the gap. The CDR3 here is CASSSIKEAFF. The CDR3 region has the DNA TGTGCCAGCAGCTCGATTAAGGAAGCTTTCTTT.

In its sample, this clonotype was seen a few times. This sequence joins TRBV5-1 and TRBJ2-1; D is possibly TRBD2 (5 bases). Trimming took 2 bases from V and 2 from J, leaving 11 bases between them. The CDR3 runs 15 residues. Germline loops: CDR1 SGHRS, CDR2 YFSETQ. The DNA for the CDR3 is TGCGCCAGCAGCTTCATGGAGGTCCCCTACAATGAGCAGTTCTTC. Its translation is CASSFMEVPYNEQFF.